A single sample gave rise to the 30 T cell receptor beta chains below, sequenced in a study of T-cell reconstitution after alpha-beta-depleted transplantation in children (dated by TCRdb to 2016 to 2017). Explained via the paper, the treatment or condition label denotes: allogeneic hematopoietic cell transplantation with graft depleted of TCRalphabeta T cells and CD19 B cells. The library was made by PCR. The data were produced on an Illumina HiSeq 2500. TCR library preparation used molecular barcoding, with unique molecular identifiers applied to normalize quantification of the TCRbeta repertoire. The public reads were reprocessed in TCRdb via fastp at Q25 and MiXCR, keeping in-frame beta chains. Rows merge per CDR3 protein into single entries with the most common DNA and genes. The sample has 90,000 to 100,000 distinct CDR3 sequences on record, 20% to 30% of them singletons. The ten largest make up about 21% of the sample.

The material sequenced was PBMCs, taken before TCRalphabeta/CD19-depleted stem cell transplant. Source of these receptors: a boy younger than 10 with acute lymphoblastic leukemia, due to receive a stem cell transplant.

This clonotype occurred once. The chain recombines TRBV6-1 with TRBJ1-1, with TRBD1 identical over 7 bases. V was clipped by 7 bases and J by 4 bases; unmatched bases: 9. This CDR3 has 14 residues. Per the germline V gene, CDR1 is MNHNS and CDR2 is SASEGT. In DNA, the CDR3 is TGTGCCAGCATCCGTGACAGGGCTTTCACTGAAGCTTTCTTT. Encoded protein: CASIRDRAFTEAFF.

This chain links TRBV5-1 with TRBJ2-3, with 7 bases aligning to TRBD2. V lost 4 bases, J lost 0 bases, and 8 bases stayed unmatched. The CDR3 spans 16 residues. Germline lookup yields CDR1 SGHRS and CDR2 YFSETQ. The DNA of the CDR3 is TGCGCCAGCAGCCCGTTTTTGCGGGAGAGCACAGATACGCAGTATTTT. Translation: CASSPFLRESTDTQYF.

This clonotype was observed at least ten times. The chain uses TRBV6-6 and TRBJ1-2; 8 bases agree with TRBD1. The CDR3 totals 13 residues. The trim removed 0 bases at V and 6 bases at J, leaving 0 bases unmatched. Germline V gene sequence: CDR1 MNHNY, CDR2 SVGAGI (reference sequence). The CDR3 DNA follows: TGTGCCAGCAGTTACTCGACAGGGGATGGCTACACCTTC. Protein sequence: CASSYSTGDGYTF.

This clonotype was seen more than once but under ten times. The chain employs TRBV12-3 or TRBV12-4 and TRBJ2-1; 10 bases agree with TRBD2. The CDR3 is made up of 16 amino acids. With V trimmed by 5 bases and J by 9 bases, 13 bases remained unmatched. The CDR3 DNA follows: TGTGCCAGCAGTCTTCTTTCTAGCGGGAGTATTGGTGAGCAGTTCTTC. Amino acid sequence: CASSLLSSGSIGEQFF.

The rearrangement links TRBV19 to TRBJ2-2; D is unclear. This CDR3 spans 13 amino acids. Trimming shortened V by 3 bases and J by 10 bases, and 12 bases separated the two germline ends. Germline values: CDR1 LNHDA, CDR2 SQIVND (reference sequence). DNA of the CDR3: TGTGCCAGTAGTATTTTATTGCCCGAGGAGCTGTTTTTT. Its translation is CASSILLPEELFF.

By share, this clonotype counts as medium-sized. This chain connects TRBV5-1 to TRBJ2-1; TRBD2 matches 8 bases. Trimming removed 4 bases from V and 0 bases from J; junction bases left unmatched: 15. From germline, CDR1 is SGHRS and CDR2 YFSETQ. The CDR3 runs to 19 residues. CDR3 bases: TGCGCCAGCAGCGGAGAAACTAGCGGAGGTTTCGGCTCCTACAATGAGCAGTTCTTC. Residues: CASSGETSGGFGSYNEQFF.

Many counts were recorded for this clonotype. The junction shows a germline mismatch at one end, possibly a read error. V usage is TRBV20-1 and J usage is TRBJ2-1; weak D call: TRBD2 (6 bases). The germline V gene has CDR1 DFQATT and CDR2 SNEGSKA (reference sequence). The CDR3 sequence is 15 residues long. The CDR3 region has the DNA TGCAGTGCCAGAGACGGGGCGGGACCTCTGAAGGAGCAGTTCTTC. It is translated as CSARDGAGPLKEQFF.

This clonotype has only a few counts. The CDR3 here is CASSLVPRPNTEAFF. As DNA, the CDR3 is TGTGCCAGCAGCCTGGTCCCTCGACCGAACACTGAAGCTTTCTTT. The V gene is TRBV7-2, the J gene TRBJ1-1; D remains unclear. The CDR3 spans 15 residues. The V and J ends lost 5 bases and 1 base respectively, with 14 bases between them. Germline CDR1 SGHTA, CDR2 FQGNSA.

V and J are TRBV4-3 and TRBJ2-7; D assignment may be TRBD1 or TRBD2 (6 bases each). With 0 bases removed from V and 0 bases from J, the gap between germline ends came to 15 bases. The CDR3 totals 17 residues. Germline CDR1 LGHNA, CDR2 YSLEER. CDR3 sequence reads: CASSQEWGAAHSYEQYF. The CDR3 DNA sequence: TGCGCCAGCAGCCAAGAATGGGGGGCGGCCCACTCCTACGAGCAGTACTTC.

V usage is TRBV5-6 and J usage is TRBJ1-4; no firm D call. V lost 4 bases and J 8 bases, leaving 21 bases between the germline ends. The CDR3 is 16 residues long. Per germline, CDR1 SGHDT and CDR2 YYEEEE. The CDR3 nucleotides read TGTGCCAGCAGCCCCACACGGAGGGATGTAGGGGAAAAACTGTTTTTT. Encoded protein: CASSPTRRDVGEKLFF.

This sequence joins TRBV6-1 and TRBJ2-1; maybe TRBD2 (6 bases). Germline values: CDR1 MNHNS, CDR2 SASEGT. The CDR3 spans 15 residues. Trimming pared 0 bases from V and 2 bases from J, leaving 8 bases between. CDR3 DNA: TGTGCCAGCAGTGAAGCGACGGGGGCCTACAATGAGCAGTTCTTC. Its translation is CASSEATGAYNEQFF.

In this sample, this clonotype turned up many times. The rearrangement links TRBV12-3 or TRBV12-4 to TRBJ2-1; maybe TRBD2 (6 bases). This CDR3 is built from 14 residues. V lost 5 bases and J 7 bases, leaving 15 bases between the germline ends. The CDR3 DNA follows: TGTGCCAGCAGTGGGGGGACCCCGGGAAATGAGCAGTTCTTC. This encodes CASSGGTPGNEQFF.

The V call is TRBV7-9, the J call TRBJ1-5; 8 nucleotides align to TRBD1. Germline trimming cut 3 bases from V and 6 bases from J; bases unmatched to any gene: 10. The CDR3 is 16 amino acids. Germline-derived CDR1 and CDR2 are SEHNR and FQNEAQ (reference sequence). DNA of the CDR3: TGTGCCAGCAGCTTCGTTCAGGGGGCGGGGGGTCAGCCCCAGCATTTT. Its translation: CASSFVQGAGGQPQHF.

This clonotype was found a few times. The genes are TRBV20-1 and TRBJ2-5; D remains ambiguous. This CDR3 comprises 13 residues. Germline-derived CDR1 and CDR2 are DFQATT and SNEGSKA (reference sequence). With 3 bases removed from V and 7 bases from J, the gap between germline ends came to 15 bases. In nucleotides, the CDR3 is TGCAGTGCTAGGGCCTCAACCCATGTGACCCAGTACTTC. Its translation: CSARASTHVTQYF.

CDR3 amino acids: CSVVDGNQPQHF. CDR3 sequence (DNA): TGCAGCGTTGTCGACGGAAATCAGCCCCAGCATTTT. The gene calls are TRBV29-1 and TRBJ1-5; no reliable D call. CDR3 length: 12 residues. Germline loops: CDR1 SQVTM, CDR2 ANQGSEA. V dropped 4 bases and J dropped 4 bases, with 8 bases sitting between them.

This sequence joins TRBV12-3 or TRBV12-4 and TRBJ1-5; D call uncertain. The CDR3 contains 13 residues. V was cut by 5 bases and J by 4 bases, with 9 bases left in between. CDR3: CASSPDMNQPQHF. CDR3 in DNA: TGTGCCAGCAGTCCAGATATGAATCAGCCCCAGCATTTT.

This clonotype was seen more than once but under ten times. This rearrangement joins TRBV20-1 to TRBJ2-1; D may be TRBD2 (5 bases). The CDR3 loop spans 15 amino acids. CDR1 is DFQATT, CDR2 SNEGSKA, per germline (reference sequence). Trimming took 0 bases from V and 8 from J, leaving 17 bases between them. The chain's CDR3 is CSARDQAAPRDEQFF. CDR3 nucleotides: TGCAGTGCTAGAGATCAAGCGGCCCCCCGGGATGAGCAGTTCTTC.

This clonotype occurred a few times. The junction does not match germline at one end; this may be a read error. The chain has TRBV20-1 and TRBJ1-5; 7 positions agree with TRBD1. Germline V gives CDR1 DFQATT, CDR2 SNEGSKA (reference sequence). This CDR3 is built from 12 residues. The CDR3 DNA reads as TGCAGTGTTAGACAGGGCGATCAGCCCCAGCATTTT. Its translation: CSVRQGDQPQHF.

This sequence joins TRBV20-1 and TRBJ2-1; D not certain. V was trimmed by 1 base and J by 3 bases, leaving 10 bases between them. CDR1 and CDR2 from the germline V gene are DFQATT and SNEGSKA (reference sequence). The CDR3 length is 14 residues. CDR3 in amino acids: CSARGETVYNEQFF. The CDR3 DNA reads TGCAGTGCTAGAGGCGAGACGGTCTACAATGAGCAGTTCTTC.

This rearrangement joins TRBV4-1 to TRBJ1-1; D not certain. This CDR3 has 12 residues. The V gene lost 2 bases and the J gene lost 4 bases, with 5 bases spanning the gap. Germline CDR1 reads MGHRA; CDR2 reads YSYEKL. The CDR3 coding sequence is TGCGCCAGCAGCCAAACGATCACTGAAGCTTTCTTT. Its protein product is CASSQTITEAFF.

At least ten counts were recorded for this clonotype. The chain couples TRBV9 to TRBJ2-7, with 7 nucleotides matching TRBD1. The V segment lost 4 bases and the J segment 3 bases; nucleotides outside the gene matches: 13. The CDR3 has 16 residues. Germline V gene lookup returns CDR1 SGDLS and CDR2 YYNGEE. The CDR3 coding sequence is TGTGCCAGCAGCCCCTCCATCAAGGCAGGGGGCTACGAGCAGTACTTC. It translates to CASSPSIKAGGYEQYF.

V usage is TRBV20-1 and J usage is TRBJ2-3; weak D call: TRBD2 (5 bases). The germline gives CDR1 DFQATT, CDR2 SNEGSKA (reference sequence). The CDR3 runs 14 residues. V lost 0 bases, J lost 3 bases, and 10 bases lay in between. The CDR3 DNA reads TGCAGTGCTAGAGATGACCTAGCAACAGATACGCAGTATTTT. It encodes CSARDDLATDTQYF.

V is TRBV28 and J is TRBJ1-6; D unresolved. This CDR3 spans 14 amino acids. The germline gives CDR1 MDHEN, CDR2 SYDVKM. Trimming cost V 2 bases and J 4 bases, with 6 bases left between them. The CDR3 coding sequence is TGTGCCAGCAGTTTAGGGTCTTATAATTCACCCCTCCACTTT. Protein sequence: CASSLGSYNSPLHF.

The chain is built from TRBV7-9 and TRBJ1-5; D may be TRBD1 (6 bases). The V gene lost 5 bases and the J gene lost 6 bases, with 20 bases spanning the gap. Germline CDR1 and CDR2: SEHNR and FQNEAQ (reference sequence). The CDR3 loop spans 16 amino acids. DNA for the CDR3: TGTGCCAGCAGCCCGGCGGGGGGCGGTTTAGGTCAGCCCCAGCATTTT. The encoded protein is CASSPAGGGLGQPQHF.

This clonotype was counted between two and nine times. The V gene is TRBV27, the J gene TRBJ2-1; TRBD1 or TRBD2 may be the D gene (5 bases each). The V and J ends lost 5 bases and 6 bases respectively, with 14 bases between them. This CDR3 has 14 amino acids. Germline V gene lookup returns CDR1 MNHEY and CDR2 SMNVEV (reference sequence). CDR3 bases: TGTGCCAGCAGTCCGCTGACGGGGCTCAATGAGCAGTTCTTC. Its translation: CASSPLTGLNEQFF.

The V and J genes are TRBV18 and TRBJ1-1; tentative D call: TRBD1 (5 bases). This CDR3 has 14 residues. V was trimmed by 3 bases and J by 6 bases, leaving 14 bases between them. Germline V CDR1 and CDR2: KGHSH, LQKENI. CDR3 coding DNA: TGTGCCAGCTCACCCCTCCGGGGGTCGCCTGAAGCTTTCTTT. Protein: CASSPLRGSPEAFF.

The rearrangement uses TRBV20-1 and TRBJ2-1; D not certain. CDR1 DFQATT and CDR2 SNEGSKA come from the germline V gene (reference sequence). The germline V and J ends were trimmed by 4 bases and 6 bases, with 16 bases remaining between them. The CDR3 runs to 14 residues. CDR3 sequence (DNA): TGCAGTGCTAACAAGCCCGCGAGTGTCAATGAGCAGTTCTTC. Protein: CSANKPASVNEQFF.

The sample holds a few counts of this clonotype. CDR3: CASSYRPDGTGANVLTF. The CDR3 region has the DNA TGTGCCAGCAGTTATCGTCCTGACGGAACTGGGGCCAACGTCCTGACTTTC. This chain connects TRBV6-5 to TRBJ2-6; D ambiguous. CDR1 is MNHEY and CDR2 is SVGAGI in the germline V gene. V lost 3 bases to trimming and J lost 2 bases, with 14 bases between them. The CDR3 totals 17 residues.

The V gene is TRBV28, the J gene TRBJ2-6, with TRBD1 matching over 9 bases. This CDR3 comprises 14 residues. Germline V gene data show CDR1 as MDHEN and CDR2 as SYDVKM. Losses at the gene ends were 8 bases for V and 4 bases for J; bases not matched to a gene: 3. The CDR3 region has the DNA TGTGCCAGCGGGGACAGGGCCGGGGCCAACGTCCTGACTTTC. This sequence encodes CASGDRAGANVLTF.

A few counts support this clonotype. The chain is built from TRBV3-1 and TRBJ1-2; D call uncertain. V lost 1 base to trimming and J lost 4 bases, with 4 bases between them. Germline V lookup: CDR1 LGHDT, CDR2 YNNKEL (reference sequence). The length of the CDR3 is 12 residues. The CDR3 DNA is TGTGCCAGCAGCCAAGTTCGCTATGGCTACACCTTC. The encoded protein is CASSQVRYGYTF.